Listed below are T cell receptor beta chains from one sample, sequenced in a study of blood T cell repertoires in COVID-19. The repertoire was sequenced with immunoSEQ multiplex PCR; TCRdb's copy has only in-frame clones and lacks some. This table holds about 210,000 clones, around 81% found once. Sequencing input: PBMCs or T cells enriched from blood (not recorded which). Every receptor here comes from a man aged 30-40 years with acute COVID-19. Both conserved end residues are part of each CDR3. A D gene is named only where the DNA matches it firmly. Size is stated for part of the rows, as once, few or many counts, or as a class when the clone is expanded.

J | D | V | size | DNA | CDR3
TRBJ1-2 | . | TRBV28 | . | TGTGCCAGCGGCGGGGGGTCGGGCTATGGCTACACCTTC | CASGGGSGYGYTF
TRBJ1-2 | . | TRBV6-5 | . | TGTGCCACCTTCGGGGGGTCGGGTGGCTACACCTTC | CATFGGSGGYTF
TRBJ2-1 | TRBD2 | TRBV4-2 | few | TGTGCCAGCAGCCAACTATATTCGGGGACTAGCGGGTCTAATTACTACAATGAGCAGTTCTTC | CASSQLYSGTSGSNYYNEQFF
TRBJ2-3 | TRBD2 | TRBV14 | few | TGTGCCAGCAGCCCCTTAACTAGCGGGGGGGCCGGAGATACGCAGTATTTT | CASSPLTSGGAGDTQYF
TRBJ1-1 | . | TRBV7-9 | . | TGTGCCAGCACTCCGGGACAGAACACTGAAGCTTTCTTT | CASTPGQNTEAFF
TRBJ1-2 | . | TRBV6-5 | . | TGTGCCGGATTCGACAGGTTGGAGGGCTACACCTTC | CAGFDRLEGYTF
TRBJ1-1 | TRBD1 | TRBV5-1 | . | TGCGCCAGCAGCTTGGTTTCAGGGGGCACCGAAGCTTTCTTT | CASSLVSGGTEAFF
TRBJ1-5 | . | TRBV5-5 | . | TGTGCCAGCACCCCCAGTGGGAGGGATCAGCCCCAGCATTTT | CASTPSGRDQPQHF
TRBJ2-1 | TRBD2 | TRBV10-3 | . | TGTGCCATCAGTGAAAGCGGGGGGGCCACCAATGAGCAGTTCTTC | CAISESGGATNEQFF
TRBJ1-1 | . | TRBV6-6 | . | TGTGCCAGCAGTTACGACAGCGGGGCCCCTGAAGCTTTCTTT | CASSYDSGAPEAFF
TRBJ1-1 | . | TRBV2 | . | TGTGCCACCAGACAGGCGACGAACACTGAAGCTTTCTTT | CATRQATNTEAFF
TRBJ2-5 | TRBD2 | TRBV5-1 | . | TGCGCCAGCAGCGCCGGGACTAGCGGGGGGGCTGTGAAGACCCAGTACTTC | CASSAGTSGGAVKTQYF
TRBJ2-2 | . | TRBV30 | . | TGTGCCTGGAGTTACGGGATAAGCACCGGGGAGCTGTTTTTT | CAWSYGISTGELFF
TRBJ1-1 | . | TRBV30 | . | TGTGCCTGGAGTGTAAAGGGGATGAACACTGAAGCTTTCTTT | CAWSVKGMNTEAFF
TRBJ2-3 | TRBD2 | TRBV9 | . | TGTGCCAGCAGCGTAGATCAGCTAGCGGGGATCACAGATACGCAGTATTTT | CASSVDQLAGITDTQYF
TRBJ1-4 | . | TRBV13 | . | TGTGCCAGCAGCTTTGGCGGATCGTCGGATGAAAAACTGTTTTTT | CASSFGGSSDEKLFF
TRBJ1-1 | TRBD1 | TRBV6-5 | . | TGTGCCAGCAGTTACACCGGGACAGAAGTTGAAGCTTTCTTT | CASSYTGTEVEAFF
TRBJ2-3 | TRBD2 | TRBV29-1 | . | TGCAGCGCCAAAACTAGCGGGGTTTCAGATACGCAGTATTTT | CSAKTSGVSDTQYF
TRBJ2-1 | . | TRBV10-3 | . | TGTGCCATCAGCCCTGGGACTGGAAACAATGAGCAGTTCTTC | CAISPGTGNNEQFF